This T cell receptor beta chain was documented in a study of radiotherapy plus CTLA-4 blockade in lung cancer. Trimming at V came to 4 bases and at J to 0 bases, leaving 7 bases not matched to a gene. This CDR3 region has 18 residues. Germline CDR1 KGHSH, CDR2 LQKENI. The data were produced by immunoSEQ multiplex PCR, yet TCRdb's version contains in-frame clones alone and is incomplete. The table shows 65,000 to 90,000 clones, with approximately 86% occurring only once. The clonotype was recovered from a human donor with non-small cell lung cancer who had stable disease on radiotherapy plus ipilimumab. The chain recombines TRBV18 with TRBJ2-6, with 9 nucleotides matching TRBD1. The sample in question was peripheral blood, obtained from a patient treated with radiotherapy plus ipilimumab. CDR3 in amino acids: CASSHTRDRVSGANVLTF. In DNA form, the CDR3 reads TGTGCCAGCTCACACACACGGGACAGGGTCTCTGGGGCCAACGTCCTGACTTTC.